This is a list of T cell receptor beta chains from one sample in a study of T cell changes during pregnancy in multiple sclerosis. Measured with immunoSEQ multiplex PCR; TCRdb has only the in-frame clones, and not every one. The sample includes more than 40,000 clones, 75% to 95% of them seen just once. This sample comprised CD8+ T cells from peripheral blood mononuclear cells, obtained after pregnancy. These receptors originate from a female donor with multiple sclerosis, enrolled in a pregnancy study. Both conserved end residues are part of each CDR3. D genes are given only for firm matches. For some rows the clone size is stated as once, few or many, or as a class when expanded; others skip it.

v_call: TRBV19; clone_size: .; j_call: TRBJ2-7; d_call: TRBD1; cdr3_nt: TGTGCCAGTAGTAGGGACAGGGGGCGATTCGACGACGAGCAGTACTTC; cdr3_aa: CASSRDRGRFDDEQYF
v_call: TRBV5-4; clone_size: .; j_call: TRBJ2-1; d_call: .; cdr3_nt: TGTGCCAGCAGCTTGGGAGGAGACCACTCCTACAATGAGCAGTTCTTC; cdr3_aa: CASSLGGDHSYNEQFF
v_call: TRBV27; clone_size: .; j_call: TRBJ1-1; d_call: .; cdr3_nt: TGTGCCACCGCCCCCCCAGGGAACACTGAAGCTTTCTTT; cdr3_aa: CATAPPGNTEAFF
v_call: TRBV4-3; clone_size: many; j_call: TRBJ1-2; d_call: TRBD1; cdr3_nt: TGCGCCAGCAGCCGAAGGACAGGCCCAAACTATGGCTACACCTTC; cdr3_aa: CASSRRTGPNYGYTF
v_call: TRBV12-5; clone_size: .; j_call: TRBJ2-7; d_call: TRBD1; cdr3_nt: TGTGCTAGTGGTTTGGGGACAGGGGTCTGGTACGAGCAGTACTTC; cdr3_aa: CASGLGTGVWYEQYF
v_call: TRBV19; clone_size: .; j_call: TRBJ1-1; d_call: .; cdr3_nt: TGTGCCAGTAGCCTACCGCCAGGGGTTGAAGCTTTCTTT; cdr3_aa: CASSLPPGVEAFF
v_call: TRBV6-1; clone_size: .; j_call: TRBJ2-7; d_call: .; cdr3_nt: TGTGCCAGCAGTGAAGGGGGCGGGGTAGGTTACGAGCAGTACTTC; cdr3_aa: CASSEGGGVGYEQYF
v_call: TRBV4-3; clone_size: .; j_call: TRBJ1-6; d_call: TRBD1; cdr3_nt: TGCGCCAGCAGCCAAGATGGGACAGCAAATTCACCCCTCCACTTT; cdr3_aa: CASSQDGTANSPLHF
v_call: TRBV7-7; clone_size: .; j_call: TRBJ2-1; d_call: .; cdr3_nt: TGTGCCAGCAGCTTATCCCTTGAGTCCAATGAGCAGTTCTTC; cdr3_aa: CASSLSLESNEQFF
v_call: TRBV6-1; clone_size: .; j_call: TRBJ2-3; d_call: .; cdr3_nt: TGTGCCAGCAGTGAAAGGCCTAGCCAAGGTATTGGCGGTACGCAGTATTTT; cdr3_aa: CASSERPSQGIGGTQYF
v_call: TRBV9; clone_size: .; j_call: TRBJ1-1; d_call: TRBD1; cdr3_nt: TGTGCCAGCAGCGTAGGGGGACAGGGATTGAACACTGAAGCTTTCTTT; cdr3_aa: CASSVGGQGLNTEAFF
v_call: TRBV13; clone_size: .; j_call: TRBJ2-1; d_call: TRBD2; cdr3_nt: TGTGCCAGCAGCTTAGCGGGGGGGAACTTCGATGAGCAGTTCTTC; cdr3_aa: CASSLAGGNFDEQFF
v_call: TRBV9; clone_size: .; j_call: TRBJ2-2; d_call: TRBD2; cdr3_nt: TGTGCCAGCAGCGTAGCGGGGGGGCCGAGGGAGCTGTTTTTT; cdr3_aa: CASSVAGGPRELFF
v_call: TRBV4-1; clone_size: .; j_call: TRBJ2-3; d_call: .; cdr3_nt: TGCGCCAGCAGCCAAGGGACAGACGAGTACACAGATACGCAGTATTTT; cdr3_aa: CASSQGTDEYTDTQYF
v_call: TRBV7-3; clone_size: .; j_call: TRBJ2-1; d_call: .; cdr3_nt: TGTGCCAGCAGCCCTTTCCCGGACACTTCCTACAATGAGCAGTTCTTC; cdr3_aa: CASSPFPDTSYNEQFF
v_call: TRBV7-9; clone_size: .; j_call: TRBJ2-7; d_call: TRBD2; cdr3_nt: TGTGCCAGCAGCTCTAGACTAGCGGGGGGCTACGAGCAGTACTTC; cdr3_aa: CASSSRLAGGYEQYF
v_call: TRBV7-9; clone_size: few; j_call: TRBJ2-3; d_call: TRBD2; cdr3_nt: TGTGCCAGCAGCCAGGGGCTAGCGGGAGACCCACACACAGATACGCAGTATTTT; cdr3_aa: CASSQGLAGDPHTDTQYF
v_call: TRBV10-2; clone_size: .; j_call: TRBJ2-7; d_call: .; cdr3_nt: TGCGCCAGTAGCGGAGAGGTGGTCTACGAGCAGTACTTC; cdr3_aa: CASSGEVVYEQYF
v_call: TRBV10-2; clone_size: .; j_call: TRBJ2-7; d_call: .; cdr3_nt: TGCGCCAGCAGTTGGGGGCTGGGTGGGGAGCAGTACTTC; cdr3_aa: CASSWGLGGEQYF
v_call: TRBV10-3; clone_size: .; j_call: TRBJ1-6; d_call: .; cdr3_nt: TGTGCCACCCGGGACTCTGGGGCGTGGGGATCACCCCTCCACTTT; cdr3_aa: CATRDSGAWGSPLHF
v_call: TRBV7-2; clone_size: .; j_call: TRBJ2-7; d_call: TRBD2; cdr3_nt: TGTGCCAGCAGCCCGTTGGTCCCGGGACTAGCGGGGTGGGCTTACGAGCAGTACTTC; cdr3_aa: CASSPLVPGLAGWAYEQYF
v_call: TRBV7-9; clone_size: few; j_call: TRBJ2-7; d_call: .; cdr3_nt: TGTGCCAGCAGCTTAGCGTCAGGGTCCGCCTACGAGCAGTACTTC; cdr3_aa: CASSLASGSAYEQYF
v_call: TRBV29-1; clone_size: .; j_call: TRBJ2-3; d_call: .; cdr3_nt: TGCAGCGTTTTTAAAACAGGGAATACGCAGTATTTT; cdr3_aa: CSVFKTGNTQYF
v_call: TRBV4-3; clone_size: .; j_call: TRBJ2-3; d_call: TRBD2; cdr3_nt: TGCGCCAGCAGCCAAGACAGAGCGGGGGGGGCCACAGATACGCAGTATTTT; cdr3_aa: CASSQDRAGGATDTQYF
v_call: TRBV7-9; clone_size: .; j_call: TRBJ1-3; d_call: TRBD1; cdr3_nt: TGTGCCAGCAGCTTAGACAGGGGCTCTGGAAACACCATATATTTT; cdr3_aa: CASSLDRGSGNTIYF
v_call: TRBV10-3; clone_size: .; j_call: TRBJ1-5; d_call: .; cdr3_nt: TGTGCCATCAGTGAATCCAGGGCAAATCAGCCCCAGCATTTT; cdr3_aa: CAISESRANQPQHF
v_call: TRBV27; clone_size: .; j_call: TRBJ2-1; d_call: TRBD1; cdr3_nt: TGTGCCAGCAGCCTGACAGGGTTTTTGTACAATGAGCAGTTCTTC; cdr3_aa: CASSLTGFLYNEQFF
v_call: TRBV5-5; clone_size: once; j_call: TRBJ2-7; d_call: TRBD1; cdr3_nt: TGTGCCAGCAGCCCCAGCGGGACAGGGGAGGACGAGCAGTACTTC; cdr3_aa: CASSPSGTGEDEQYF
v_call: TRBV7-6; clone_size: .; j_call: TRBJ1-1; d_call: .; cdr3_nt: TGTGCCAGCAGCTCACTTGGTCGGAACACACTCTGGGGCAACACTGAAGCTTTCTTT; cdr3_aa: CASSSLGRNTLWGNTEAFF
v_call: TRBV11-2; clone_size: .; j_call: TRBJ1-1; d_call: .; cdr3_nt: TGTGCCAGCAGCTTAGAGTCTTACGGGGGTCGCACTGAAGCTTTCTTT; cdr3_aa: CASSLESYGGRTEAFF
v_call: TRBV6-1; clone_size: .; j_call: TRBJ1-3; d_call: TRBD1; cdr3_nt: TGTGCCAGCAGTGCCCGGGACAGAGTCTCTGGAAACACCATATATTTT; cdr3_aa: CASSARDRVSGNTIYF
v_call: TRBV7-6; clone_size: .; j_call: TRBJ2-2; d_call: .; cdr3_nt: TGTGCCAGCAGCCAAAGCAGGGATAGCACCGGGGAGCTGTTTTTT; cdr3_aa: CASSQSRDSTGELFF
v_call: TRBV6-1; clone_size: once; j_call: TRBJ2-3; d_call: .; cdr3_nt: TGTGCCAGCAGTCACGGGGGAGATACGCAGTATTTT; cdr3_aa: CASSHGGDTQYF
v_call: TRBV25-1; clone_size: few; j_call: TRBJ1-6; d_call: .; cdr3_nt: TGTGCCAGCAGTGACCCACGTGGGGAGTTCAGTTCACCCCTCCACTTT; cdr3_aa: CASSDPRGEFSSPLHF
v_call: TRBV28; clone_size: .; j_call: TRBJ1-4; d_call: .; cdr3_nt: TGTGCCAGCAGTTTCGGGCAGGGTGAGGAAAAACTGTTTTTT; cdr3_aa: CASSFGQGEEKLFF
v_call: TRBV5-8; clone_size: .; j_call: TRBJ1-2; d_call: .; cdr3_nt: TGTGCCAGCCCTTCAGAGGGATGGGCGTATGGCTACACCTTC; cdr3_aa: CASPSEGWAYGYTF
v_call: TRBV27; clone_size: .; j_call: TRBJ2-7; d_call: TRBD2; cdr3_nt: TGTGCCAGCAGCACAAGCGGGAGTGGGTACGAGCAGTACTTC; cdr3_aa: CASSTSGSGYEQYF
v_call: TRBV10-2; clone_size: .; j_call: TRBJ2-7; d_call: TRBD2; cdr3_nt: TGCGCCAGCAGTCCTTTAATTAGCGGGAGTTACGAGCAGTACTTC; cdr3_aa: CASSPLISGSYEQYF
v_call: TRBV19; clone_size: .; j_call: TRBJ1-2; d_call: .; cdr3_nt: TGTGCCACCCTCTATTATGGCTACACCTTC; cdr3_aa: CATLYYGYTF
v_call: TRBV4-2; clone_size: .; j_call: TRBJ2-7; d_call: .; cdr3_nt: TGTGCCAGCAGCCAAGATGTGGGCAGGCCCTCCTACGAGCAGTACTTC; cdr3_aa: CASSQDVGRPSYEQYF
v_call: TRBV30; clone_size: .; j_call: TRBJ2-7; d_call: .; cdr3_nt: TGTGCCTGGAGTCGTCGGCAGGGCAGGGGGGACGAGCAGTACTTC; cdr3_aa: CAWSRRQGRGDEQYF
v_call: TRBV7-6; clone_size: .; j_call: TRBJ1-4; d_call: TRBD1; cdr3_nt: TGTGCCAGCAGCCCACAGGGGGCGGGGAAAAAACTGTTTTTT; cdr3_aa: CASSPQGAGKKLFF
v_call: TRBV7-9; clone_size: .; j_call: TRBJ2-1; d_call: .; cdr3_nt: TGTGCCAGCAGCTTAACAAGTTACAATGAGCAGTTCTTC; cdr3_aa: CASSLTSYNEQFF